This section outlines one TCR beta chain sequence together with its context. The target antigen is unknown. The data originate from a study of T cell responses to AZD1222 COVID-19 vaccine. Whole-study findings and limits: Clonal diversity was possibly underestimated, and white British individuals and females predominated among donors. Seropositivity was recorded at baseline in only 5 or 6 AZD1222 recipients. The study sampled repertoires only after the peak T cell response.

Measured with immunoSEQ multiplex PCR; TCRdb has only the in-frame clones, and not every one. This table holds over 130,000 clones, roughly nine tenths found once. The CDR3 is made up of 12 amino acids. The germline V gene has CDR1 SGHTA and CDR2 FQGNSA. The source is an adult who received the MenACWY meningococcal vaccine as a control. The source was peripheral blood, collected 28 days after the second dose of the MenACWY control vaccine. This chain joins TRBV7-2 and TRBJ1-6; no reliable D call. As DNA, the CDR3 is TGTTCGGTTGACCTCACGAATTCACCCCTCCACTTT. Its protein is CSVDLTNSPLHF.